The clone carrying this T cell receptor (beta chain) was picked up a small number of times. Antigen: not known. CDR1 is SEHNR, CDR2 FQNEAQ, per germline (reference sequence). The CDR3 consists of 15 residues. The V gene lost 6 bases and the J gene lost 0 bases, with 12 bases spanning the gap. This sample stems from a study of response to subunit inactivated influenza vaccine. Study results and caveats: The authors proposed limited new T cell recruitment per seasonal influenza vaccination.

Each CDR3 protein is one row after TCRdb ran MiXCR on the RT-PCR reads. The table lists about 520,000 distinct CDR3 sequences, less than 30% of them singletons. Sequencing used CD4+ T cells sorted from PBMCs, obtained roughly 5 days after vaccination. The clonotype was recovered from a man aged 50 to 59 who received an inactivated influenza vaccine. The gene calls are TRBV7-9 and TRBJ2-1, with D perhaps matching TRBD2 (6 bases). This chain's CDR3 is CASSYSSVSYNEQFF. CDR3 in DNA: TGTGCCAGCAGTTATTCTAGCGTCTCCTACAATGAGCAGTTCTTC.